This T cell receptor beta chain comes out of a study of blood T cells in healthy people across ages. Study observations and caveats: Samples with more naive T cells showed higher observed beta diversity.

Note on this clonotype: The target antigen is unknown.

Healthy Russian Caucasian donors spanned ages about 6 to 100 years. Germline V lookup: CDR1 SQVTM, CDR2 ANQGSEA. This CDR3 spans 12 amino acids. The V and J ends lost 4 bases and 4 bases respectively, with 10 bases between them. A sample-barcoded 5' primer and a J-beta primer mix were used in a second PCR of about 7 to 12 cycles. TCRdb analysed the 5' RACE reads with MiXCR anew, one entry per CDR3 protein. Of 1.5 million to 2 million distinct CDR3 sequences in the sample, 49% were seen once. The sequenced sample was blood. The chain carries TRBV29-1 and TRBJ1-1; D is uncertain. The TCR originated in a woman aged 40 to 49 in good health. The DNA for the CDR3 is TGCAGCGTTGTGGAGGGTTCCACTGAAGCTTTCTTT. Encoded protein: CSVVEGSTEAFF.